This T cell receptor (beta chain) was profiled in a study of long-term antiretroviral therapy in people with HIV. The V gene lost 4 bases and the J gene lost 3 bases, with 12 bases spanning the gap. Germline lookup yields CDR1 SGHDT and CDR2 YYEEEE. This CDR3 has 14 amino acids. Researchers report immunoSEQ v3.0 was run at survey level. The protocol was immunoSEQ multiplex PCR, while the TCRdb copy is restricted to in-frame clones and leaves out a portion. The table shows about 30,000 clones, with around three quarters occurring only once. This TCR was sampled from a man in his forties with HIV. The specimen comprised unsorted PBMCs, sampled 0.3 years after starting antiretroviral therapy. The chain joins TRBV5-6 to TRBJ2-3, with D maybe TRBD2 (6 bases). The DNA for the CDR3 is TGTGCCAGCAGCATCCTGGCGGGGACAGATACGCAGTATTTT. This encodes CASSILAGTDTQYF.